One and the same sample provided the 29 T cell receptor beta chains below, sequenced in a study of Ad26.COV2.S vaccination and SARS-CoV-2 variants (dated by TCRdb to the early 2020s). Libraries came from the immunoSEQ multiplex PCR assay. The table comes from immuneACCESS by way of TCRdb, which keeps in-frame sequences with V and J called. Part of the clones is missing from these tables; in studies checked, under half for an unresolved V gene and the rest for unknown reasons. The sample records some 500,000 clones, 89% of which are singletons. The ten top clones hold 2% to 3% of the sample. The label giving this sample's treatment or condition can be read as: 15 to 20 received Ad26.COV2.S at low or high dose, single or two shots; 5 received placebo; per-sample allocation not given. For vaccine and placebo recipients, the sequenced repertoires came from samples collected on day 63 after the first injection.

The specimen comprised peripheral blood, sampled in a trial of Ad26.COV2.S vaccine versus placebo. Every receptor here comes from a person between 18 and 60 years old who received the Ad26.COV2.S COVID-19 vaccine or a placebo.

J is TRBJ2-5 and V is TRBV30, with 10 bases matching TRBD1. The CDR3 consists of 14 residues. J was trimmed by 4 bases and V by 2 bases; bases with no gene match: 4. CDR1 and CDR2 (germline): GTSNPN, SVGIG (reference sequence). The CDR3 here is CAWSPRDRGETQYF. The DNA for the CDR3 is TGTGCCTGGAGTCCCCGGGACAGGGGAGAGACCCAGTACTTC. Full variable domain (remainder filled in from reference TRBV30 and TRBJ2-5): SQTIHQWPATLVQPVGSPLSLECTVEGTSNPNLYWYRQAAGRGLQLLFYSVGIGQISSEVPQNLSASRPQDRQFILSSKKLLLSDSGFYLCAWSPRDRGETQYFGPGTRLLVL.

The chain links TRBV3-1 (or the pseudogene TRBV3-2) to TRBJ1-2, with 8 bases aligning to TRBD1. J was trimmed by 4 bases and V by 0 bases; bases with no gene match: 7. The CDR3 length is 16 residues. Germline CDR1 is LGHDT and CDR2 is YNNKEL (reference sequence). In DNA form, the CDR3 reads TGTGCCAGCAGCCAAGAGGCAGGGGGCGGAAGCTATGGCTACACCTTC. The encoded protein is CASSQEAGGGSYGYTF.

The CDR3 protein is CASMGDRVHGYTF. The CDR3 nucleotides read TGTGCCAGTATGGGGGACAGGGTTCATGGCTACACCTTC. The chain is built from TRBV19 and TRBJ1-2; 9 bases align to TRBD1. This CDR3 region has 13 residues. CDR1 is LNHDA and CDR2 is SQIVND in the germline V gene (reference sequence). The junction had 6 bases not matched to a gene; V was cut back by 7 bases and J by 6 bases. The whole variable domain, filled in from reference TRBV19 and TRBJ1-2, reads DGGITQSPKYLFRKEGQNVTLSCEQNLNHDAMYWYRQDPGQGLRLIYYSQIVNDFQKGDIAEGYSVSREKKESFPLTVTSAQKNPTAFYLCASMGDRVHGYTFGSGTRLTVV.

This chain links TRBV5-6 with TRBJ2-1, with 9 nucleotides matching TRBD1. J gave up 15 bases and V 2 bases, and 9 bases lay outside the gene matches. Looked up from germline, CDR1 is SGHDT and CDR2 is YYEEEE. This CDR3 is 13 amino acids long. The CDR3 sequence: CASSFRDRASSFF. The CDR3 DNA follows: TGTGCCAGCAGCTTTCGGGACAGGGCGTCGTCGTTCTTC.

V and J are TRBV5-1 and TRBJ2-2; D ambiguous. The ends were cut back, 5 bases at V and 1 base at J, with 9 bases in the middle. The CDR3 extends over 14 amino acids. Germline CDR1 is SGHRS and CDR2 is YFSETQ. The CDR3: CASRRRMNTGELFF. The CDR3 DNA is TGCGCCAGCAGACGACGGATGAACACCGGGGAGCTGTTTTTT. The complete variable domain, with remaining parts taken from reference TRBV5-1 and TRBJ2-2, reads KAGVTQTPRYLIKTRGQQVTLSCSPISGHRSVSWYQQTPGQGLQFLFEYFSETQRNKGNFPGRFSGRQFSNSRSEMNVSTLELGDSALYLCASRRRMNTGELFFGEGSRLTVL.

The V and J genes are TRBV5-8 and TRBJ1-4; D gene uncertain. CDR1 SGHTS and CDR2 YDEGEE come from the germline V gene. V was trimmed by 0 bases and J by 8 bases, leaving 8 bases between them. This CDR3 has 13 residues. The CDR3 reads CASSLDSREKLFF. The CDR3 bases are TGTGCCAGCAGCTTGGACAGTCGGGAAAAACTGTTTTTT. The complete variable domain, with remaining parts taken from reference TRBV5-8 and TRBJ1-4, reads EAGVTQSPTHLIKTRGQQATLRCSPISGHTSVYWYQQALGLGLQFLLWYDEGEERNRGNFPPRFSGRQFPNYSSELNVNALELEDSALYLCASSLDSREKLFFGSGTQLSVL.

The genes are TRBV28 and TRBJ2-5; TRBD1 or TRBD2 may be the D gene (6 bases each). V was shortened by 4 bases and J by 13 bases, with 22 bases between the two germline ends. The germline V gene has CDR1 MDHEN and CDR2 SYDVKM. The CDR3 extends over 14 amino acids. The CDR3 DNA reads TGTGCCAGCAGTTCCCCCAGGGGAAGGGGGGTCCTGTACTTC. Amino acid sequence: CASSSPRGRGVLYF.

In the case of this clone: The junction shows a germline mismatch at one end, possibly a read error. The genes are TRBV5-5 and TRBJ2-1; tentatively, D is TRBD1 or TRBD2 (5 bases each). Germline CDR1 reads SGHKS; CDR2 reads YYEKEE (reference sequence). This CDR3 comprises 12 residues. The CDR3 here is CASSLLGETGVF. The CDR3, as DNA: TGTGCCAGCAGCTTATTAGGGGAGACCGGGGTCTTC.

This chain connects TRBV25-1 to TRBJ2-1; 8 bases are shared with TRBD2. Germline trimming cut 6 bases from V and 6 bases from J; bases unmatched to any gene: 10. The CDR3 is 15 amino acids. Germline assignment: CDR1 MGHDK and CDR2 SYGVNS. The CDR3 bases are TGTGCCAGCAGCCCCGGGACTAGTGTGAGCAATGAGCAGTTCTTC. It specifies CASSPGTSVSNEQFF.

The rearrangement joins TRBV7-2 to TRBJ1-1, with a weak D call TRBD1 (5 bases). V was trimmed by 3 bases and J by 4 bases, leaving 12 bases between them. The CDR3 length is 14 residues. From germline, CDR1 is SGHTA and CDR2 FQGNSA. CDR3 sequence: CASSLSWGTTEAFF. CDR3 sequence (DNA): TGTGCCAGCAGCTTGTCATGGGGCACCACTGAAGCTTTCTTT.

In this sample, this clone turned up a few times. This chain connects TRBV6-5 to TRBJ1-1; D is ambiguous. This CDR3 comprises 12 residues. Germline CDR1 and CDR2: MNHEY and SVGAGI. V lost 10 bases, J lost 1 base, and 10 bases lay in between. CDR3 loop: CAIGIGNTEAFF. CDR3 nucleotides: TGTGCCATAGGTATCGGGAACACTGAAGCTTTCTTT.

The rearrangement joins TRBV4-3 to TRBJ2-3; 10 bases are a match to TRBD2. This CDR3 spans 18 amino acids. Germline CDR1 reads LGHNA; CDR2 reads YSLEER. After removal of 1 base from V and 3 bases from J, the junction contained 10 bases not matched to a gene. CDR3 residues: CASSQGGSLAGLTDTQYF. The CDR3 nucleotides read TGCGCCAGCAGCCAAGGGGGCTCACTAGCGGGATTGACAGATACGCAGTATTTT.

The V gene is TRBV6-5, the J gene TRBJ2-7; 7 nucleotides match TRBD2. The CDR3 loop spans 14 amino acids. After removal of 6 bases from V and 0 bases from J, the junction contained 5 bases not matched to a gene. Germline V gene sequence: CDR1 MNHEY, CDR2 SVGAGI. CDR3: CASSSSGYSYEQYF. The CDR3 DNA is TGTGCCAGCAGCTCTAGCGGATACTCCTACGAGCAGTACTTC.

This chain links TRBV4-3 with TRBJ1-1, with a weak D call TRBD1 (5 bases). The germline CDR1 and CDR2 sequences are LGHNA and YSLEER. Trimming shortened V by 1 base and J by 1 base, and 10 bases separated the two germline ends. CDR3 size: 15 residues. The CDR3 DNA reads TGCGCCAGCAGCCAAGCCCACGACAGGAACACTGAAGCTTTCTTT. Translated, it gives CASSQAHDRNTEAFF.

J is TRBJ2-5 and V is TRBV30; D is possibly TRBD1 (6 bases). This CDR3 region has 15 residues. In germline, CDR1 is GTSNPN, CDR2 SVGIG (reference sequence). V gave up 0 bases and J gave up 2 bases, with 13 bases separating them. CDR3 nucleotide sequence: TGTGCCTGGAGTGTACTGTTGGACAGACAAGAGACCCAGTACTTC. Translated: CAWSVLLDRQETQYF. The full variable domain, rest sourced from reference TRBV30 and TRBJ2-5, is SQTIHQWPATLVQPVGSPLSLECTVEGTSNPNLYWYRQAAGRGLQLLFYSVGIGQISSEVPQNLSASRPQDRQFILSSKKLLLSDSGFYLCAWSVLLDRQETQYFGPGTRLLVL.

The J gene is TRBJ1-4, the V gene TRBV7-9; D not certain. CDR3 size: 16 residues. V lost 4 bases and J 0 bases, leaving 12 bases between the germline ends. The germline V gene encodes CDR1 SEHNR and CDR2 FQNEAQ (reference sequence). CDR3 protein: CASSSPPVATNEKLFF. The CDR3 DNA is TGTGCCAGCAGCTCACCTCCCGTGGCAACTAATGAAAAACTGTTTTTT.

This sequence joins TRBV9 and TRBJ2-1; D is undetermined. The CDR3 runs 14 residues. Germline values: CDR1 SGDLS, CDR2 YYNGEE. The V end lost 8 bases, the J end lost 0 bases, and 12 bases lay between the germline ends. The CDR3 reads CASTRWDSYNEQFF. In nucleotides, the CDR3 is TGTGCCAGTACCCGTTGGGACTCCTACAATGAGCAGTTCTTC.

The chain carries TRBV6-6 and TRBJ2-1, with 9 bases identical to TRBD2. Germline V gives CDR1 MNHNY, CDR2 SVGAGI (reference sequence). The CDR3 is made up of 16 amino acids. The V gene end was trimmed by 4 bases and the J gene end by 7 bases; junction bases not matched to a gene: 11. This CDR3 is CASSSTRAGGSNEQFF. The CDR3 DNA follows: TGTGCCAGCAGTTCCACTCGAGCGGGAGGATCAAATGAGCAGTTCTTC.

The CDR3 here is CASSSQTGMSEAFF. Here the CDR3 DNA reads TGTGCCAGCAGCTCGCAGACAGGGATGAGTGAAGCTTTCTTT. V usage is TRBV2 and J usage is TRBJ1-1; 7 bases are shared with TRBD1. J lost 7 bases, V lost 6 bases, and 11 bases had no gene match. Germline assignment: CDR1 SNHLY and CDR2 FYNNEI. This CDR3 comprises 14 residues.

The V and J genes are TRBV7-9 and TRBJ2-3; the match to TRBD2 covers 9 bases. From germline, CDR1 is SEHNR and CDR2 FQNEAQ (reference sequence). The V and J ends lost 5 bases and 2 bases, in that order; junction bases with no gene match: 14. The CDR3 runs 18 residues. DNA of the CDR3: TGTGCCAGCAGCCCAGCAGTAACGGCGGGGGGGCTCACAGATACGCAGTATTTT. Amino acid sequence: CASSPAVTAGGLTDTQYF. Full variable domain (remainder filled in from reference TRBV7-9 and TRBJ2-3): DTGVSQNPRHKITKRGQNVTFRCDPISEHNRLYWYRQTLGQGPEFLTYFQNEAQLEKSRLLSDRFSAERPKGSFSTLEIQRTEQGDSAMYLCASSPAVTAGGLTDTQYFGPGTRLTVL.

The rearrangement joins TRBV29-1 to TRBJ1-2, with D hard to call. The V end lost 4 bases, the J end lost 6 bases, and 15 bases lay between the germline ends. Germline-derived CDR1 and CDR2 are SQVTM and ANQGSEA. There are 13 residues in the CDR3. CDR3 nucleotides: TGCAGCGTTGGGAAGACCCAAAGCCATGGCTACACCTTC. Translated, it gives CSVGKTQSHGYTF.

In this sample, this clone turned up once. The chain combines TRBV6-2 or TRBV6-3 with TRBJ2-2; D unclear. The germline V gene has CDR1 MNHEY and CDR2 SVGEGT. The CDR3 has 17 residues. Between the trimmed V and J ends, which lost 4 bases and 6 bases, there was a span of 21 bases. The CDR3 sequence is CASSLPPAPSFAGELFF. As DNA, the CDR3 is TGTGCCAGCAGTTTGCCCCCCGCCCCCTCGTTCGCCGGGGAGCTGTTTTTT.

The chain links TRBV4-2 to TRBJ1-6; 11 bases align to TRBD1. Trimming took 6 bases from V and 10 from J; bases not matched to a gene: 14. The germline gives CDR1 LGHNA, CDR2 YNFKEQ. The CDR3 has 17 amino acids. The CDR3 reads CASSPWTGGAQSSPLHF. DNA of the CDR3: TGTGCCAGCAGTCCCTGGACAGGGGGCGCCCAGTCCTCACCCCTCCACTTT.

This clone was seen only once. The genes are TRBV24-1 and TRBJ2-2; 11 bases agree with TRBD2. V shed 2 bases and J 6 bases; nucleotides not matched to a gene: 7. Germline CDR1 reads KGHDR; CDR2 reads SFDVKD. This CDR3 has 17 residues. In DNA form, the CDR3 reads TGTGCCACCAGTGATTGGGCGACTAGCGGGAAGGCCGGGGAGCTGTTTTTT. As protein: CATSDWATSGKAGELFF.

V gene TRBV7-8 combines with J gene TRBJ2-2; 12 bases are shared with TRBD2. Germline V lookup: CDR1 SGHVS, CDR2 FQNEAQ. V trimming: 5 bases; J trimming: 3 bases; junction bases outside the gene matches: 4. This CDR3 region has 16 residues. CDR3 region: CASSTRLAGDTGELFF. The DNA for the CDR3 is TGTGCCAGCAGCACCCGACTAGCGGGAGACACCGGGGAGCTGTTTTTT.

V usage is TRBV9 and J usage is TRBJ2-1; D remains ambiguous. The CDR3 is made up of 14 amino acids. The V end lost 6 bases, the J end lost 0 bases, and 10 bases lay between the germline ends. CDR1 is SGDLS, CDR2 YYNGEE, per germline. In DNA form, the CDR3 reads TGTGCCAGCACCCAGATAAGCTCCTACAATGAGCAGTTCTTC. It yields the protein CASTQISSYNEQFF.

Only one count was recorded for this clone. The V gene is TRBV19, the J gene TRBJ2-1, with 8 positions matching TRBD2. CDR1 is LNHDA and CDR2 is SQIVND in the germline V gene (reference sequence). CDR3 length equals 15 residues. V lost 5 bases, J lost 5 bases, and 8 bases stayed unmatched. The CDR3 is CASSLSGTPNNEQFF. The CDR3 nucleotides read TGTGCCAGTAGTCTTAGCGGGACCCCTAACAATGAGCAGTTCTTC.

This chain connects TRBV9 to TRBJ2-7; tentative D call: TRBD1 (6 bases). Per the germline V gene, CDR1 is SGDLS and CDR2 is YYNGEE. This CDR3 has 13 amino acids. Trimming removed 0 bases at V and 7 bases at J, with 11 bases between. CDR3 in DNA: TGTGCCAGCAGCGTAGCTGACAGGTCAGAGCAGTACGTC. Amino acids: CASSVADRSEQYV.

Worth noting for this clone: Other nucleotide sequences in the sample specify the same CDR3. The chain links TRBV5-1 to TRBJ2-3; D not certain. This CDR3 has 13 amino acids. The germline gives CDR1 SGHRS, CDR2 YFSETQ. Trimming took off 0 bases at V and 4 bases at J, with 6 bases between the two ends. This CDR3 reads CASSLDSPDTQYF. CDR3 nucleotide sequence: TGCGCCAGCAGCTTGGATAGTCCAGATACGCAGTATTTT.